Following are 2 T cell receptor beta chains from one sample sequenced in a study of OX40 agonist ivuxolimab in advanced cancers. Sequenced by immunoSEQ multiplex PCR; TCRdb stores in-frame clones only, minus some. The sample gives around 53,000 clones, less than 90% of which show up once; around 6.4% is in the top ten. The sequenced sample was CD4+ or CD8+ T cells sorted from blood, obtained in a trial of the OX40 agonist ivuxolimab. Every receptor here comes from an adult with an advanced solid tumor such as melanoma, head and neck, liver or kidney cancer.

The chain combines TRBV23-1 with TRBJ1-5; D is unclear. TRBV23-1 is labeled an ORF, and its function is uncertain. The V end lost 2 bases, the J end lost 0 bases, and 17 bases lay between the germline ends. The CDR3 is 18 residues long. CDR3 residues: CASSQPGLAAISNQPQHF. The CDR3 bases are TGCGCCAGCAGTCAACCTGGTTTGGCGGCAATTAGCAATCAGCCCCAGCATTTT.

V usage is TRBV19 and J usage is TRBJ1-5, with 8 nucleotides matching TRBD1. Germline loops: CDR1 LNHDA, CDR2 SQIVND (reference sequence). V was clipped by 6 bases and J by 4 bases; unmatched bases: 11. This CDR3 is built from 16 residues. CDR3 region: CASSEADRGANQPQHF. CDR3 nucleotide sequence: TGTGCCAGTAGCGAAGCCGACAGGGGAGCGAATCAGCCCCAGCATTTT.